One sample yielded the 24 T cell receptor beta chains listed below, sequenced in a study of T cells in women clearing cervical HPV infection. Measured with immunoSEQ multiplex PCR; TCRdb has only the in-frame clones, and not every one. The table gives 31,000 or so clones; the top ten clones make up nearly 7% of it. The specimen was blood buffy coat. These receptors came from a woman between 18 and 70 years old with a cervical HPV16 infection that either progressed to CIN3+ or cleared (not recorded which).

As regards this clone: The read stops 3 residues short of the end of the CDR3; the missing end is completed from the germline J gene. This sequence joins TRBV19 and TRBJ1-1, with 7 bases aligning to TRBD1. This CDR3 region has 17 residues. V gave up 6 bases and J gave up 1 base; unmatched junction bases: 14. Germline CDR1 reads LNHDA; CDR2 reads SQIVND (reference sequence). The CDR3 bases that were read are TGTGCCAGTAGCGGGCCGGGCAGGAGGGGGCCGAACACTGAA. This sequence encodes CASSGPGRRGPNTE. The CDR3 in full is CASSGPGRRGPNTEAFF. Variable domain in full (rest from reference TRBV19 and TRBJ1-1): DGGITQSPKYLFRKEGQNVTLSCEQNLNHDAMYWYRQDPGQGLRLIYYSQIVNDFQKGDIAEGYSVSREKKESFPLTVTSAQKNPTAFYLCASSGPGRRGPNTEAFFGQGTRLTVV.

With respect to this clone: The CDR3 is cut off 3 residues early in the read; its end comes from the germline J gene. The chain is built from TRBV7-9 and TRBJ2-1, with TRBD1 as a possible D gene (5 bases). CDR3 length: 15 amino acids. Germline CDR1 reads SEHNR; CDR2 reads FQNEAQ (reference sequence). V was pared by 5 bases and J by 1 base, with 12 bases between. The CDR3 bases that were read are TGTGCCAGCAGCCTCACAGGCTTTTCCTACAATGAG. Its protein is CASSLTGFSYNE. The entire CDR3 sequence reads CASSLTGFSYNEQFF.

Remarks on this clone: From the germline J gene comes the end of the CDR3, since the read stops 3 residues before it. V and J are TRBV18 and TRBJ2-2; D gene uncertain. The CDR3 has 17 amino acids. Germline V gene data show CDR1 as KGHSH and CDR2 as LQKENI. The CDR3 sequence is CASSPVIGSATNEKLFF. The DNA read from the CDR3 is TGTGCCAGCTCACCTGTTATAGGAAGTGCAACTAATGAAAAG.

The sequenced part of the CDR3 DNA is TGTGCCAGCAGTGATGGGACAGGGGTTGTGGATGGT. The encoded protein is CASSDGTGVVDG. The full CDR3 is CASSDGTGVVDGQYF. The V call is TRBV2, the J call TRBJ2-4; 10 bases are shared with TRBD1. Read coverage stops 3 residues before the CDR3 terminus; the germline J gene supplies the remainder. The germline CDR1 and CDR2 sequences are SNHLY and FYNNEI. The CDR3 totals 15 residues. The complete variable domain, with remaining parts taken from reference TRBV2 and TRBJ2-4, reads EPEVTQTPSHQVTQMGQEVILRCVPISNHLYFYWYRQILGQKVEFLVSFYNNEISEKSEIFDDQFSVERPDGSNFTLKIRSTKLEDSAMYFCASSDGTGVVDGQYFGAGTRLSVL.

Regarding this clone: The read comes to an end 3 residues before the CDR3 does, leaving the germline J gene to fill in the end. The chain is built from TRBV19 and TRBJ2-5; possibly TRBD2 for D (5 bases). Germline V gives CDR1 LNHDA, CDR2 SQIVND (reference sequence). With 6 bases removed from V and 5 bases from J, the gap between germline ends came to 22 bases. The CDR3 has 16 amino acids. The CDR3 is CASSPPERVARETQYF. CDR3 DNA, as far as it was read: TGTGCCAGTAGCCCTCCCGAGAGGGTAGCGAGGGAGACC.

On this clone itself: The CDR3 end is not reached by the read, which stops 3 residues before it; the germline J gene fills it in. The chain combines TRBV12-3 or TRBV12-4 with TRBJ1-2; tentatively, D is TRBD1 (5 bases). The CDR3 consists of 12 residues. Incomplete CDR3 DNA: TGTGCCAGCAGTTTCTGGGCAGGGCGC. This gives the protein CASSFWAGR. The entire CDR3 protein reads CASSFWAGRYTF.

Of note for this clone: The read ends 3 residues shy of where the CDR3 ends; the end is completed using the germline J gene. The rearrangement links TRBV7-9 to TRBJ2-2, with 7 bases aligning to TRBD1. The CDR3 covers 15 residues. Per germline, CDR1 SEHNR and CDR2 FQNEAQ (reference sequence). V was pared by 6 bases and J by 4 bases, with 8 bases of the junction left unmatched. CDR3 bases read: TGTGCCAGCAGGAGCAGGGACAGTACCACCGGGGAG. Amino acids: CASRSRDSTTGE. The whole CDR3 is CASRSRDSTTGELFF.

On this clone: The CDR3 goes on 3 residues after the read ends, and that part is filled in from the germline J gene. The V gene is TRBV5-4, the J gene TRBJ1-6; 8 bases align to TRBD1. There are 15 residues in the CDR3. Germline assignment: CDR1 SGHNT and CDR2 YYREEE (reference sequence). Trimming cost V 0 bases and J 9 bases; bases outside gene matches: 5. This chain's CDR3 is CASSLAGTGVSPLHF. CDR3 DNA (partial): TGTGCCAGCAGCTTGGCCGGGACAGGAGTTTCACCC.

To note about this clone: The sequence runs out 3 residues before the end of the CDR3; the remainder is reconstructed from the germline J gene. The chain employs TRBV10-3 and TRBJ2-7; 9 nucleotides align to TRBD1. Germline V gives CDR1 ENHRY, CDR2 SYGVKD. The V segment lost 6 bases and the J segment 5 bases; nucleotides outside the gene matches: 8. The CDR3 totals 14 residues. The CDR3 loop reads CAIRGDRAVHEQYF. CDR3 DNA, as far as it was read: TGTGCCATCAGAGGGGACAGGGCGGTCCACGAG.

In the case of this clone: The CDR3 goes on 3 residues after the read ends, and that part is filled in from the germline J gene. J is TRBJ1-2 and V is TRBV2; no clear D gene. Per the germline V gene, CDR1 is SNHLY and CDR2 is FYNNEI. The CDR3 totals 14 residues. The CDR3 region is CASRVRESINDYTF. CDR3 DNA, as far as it was read: TGTGCCAGCAGAGTACGAGAGAGCATCAATGAC.

In the case of this clone: The DNA ends 3 residues before the CDR3 does, and the rest of the CDR3 is filled in from the germline J gene. The genes are TRBV19 and TRBJ2-4; TRBD1 agrees at 7 bases. The CDR3 has 16 residues. The germline V gene encodes CDR1 LNHDA and CDR2 SQIVND (reference sequence). The sequenced CDR3 bases are TGTGCCAGTAGTATTGCCCATGACAGGGTGAACTATGGT. Translation gives CASSIAHDRVNYG. The CDR3 in its entirety is CASSIAHDRVNYGQYF.

The chain's CDR3 is CASSPRDRSSYEQYF. CDR3 DNA (partial): TGTGCCAGCTCACCACGAGACAGAAGTTCCTACGAG. The chain links TRBV18 to TRBJ2-7; possibly TRBD1 for D (5 bases). The missing CDR3 end, 3 residues past where the read stops, is filled in from the germline J gene. The CDR3 sequence is 15 residues long. Trimming shortened V by 1 base and J by 1 base, and 11 bases separated the two germline ends. CDR1 KGHSH and CDR2 LQKENI come from the germline V gene.

CDR3 loop: CASSLGGGIQETQYF. Incomplete CDR3 DNA: TGTGCCAGCAGCTTGGGCGGGGGGATTCAAGAGACC. The chain employs TRBV7-3 and TRBJ2-5; 8 positions match TRBD2. The read terminates 3 residues ahead of where the CDR3 ends, so the germline J gene completes it. In germline, CDR1 is SGHTA, CDR2 FQGTGA. The CDR3 consists of 15 residues. J was trimmed by 2 bases and V by 3 bases; bases with no gene match: 5. The whole variable domain, remainder taken from reference TRBV7-3 and TRBJ2-5, is GAGVSQTPSNKVTEKGKYVELRCDPISGHTALYWYRQSLGQGPEFLIYFQGTGAADDSGLPNDRFFAVRPEGSVSTLKIQRTERGDSAVYLCASSLGGGIQETQYFGPGTRLLVL.

Turning to this clone: The read gets to within 3 residues of the CDR3 end, and the germline J gene fills in the rest. V and J are TRBV7-3 and TRBJ2-3; no reliable D call. The germline V gene encodes CDR1 SGHTA and CDR2 FQGTGA. The CDR3 is 14 amino acids. Deletions cut 5 bases from V and 0 bases from J, with 9 bases between. CDR3 in amino acids: CASSPTSSTDTQYF. Partial CDR3 DNA: TGTGCCAGCAGCCCGACAAGTAGCACAGATACG.

Details on this clone: The CDR3 end is not reached by the read, which stops 3 residues before it; the germline J gene fills it in. The rearrangement uses TRBV16 and TRBJ2-1; 7 bases line up with TRBD2. Germline CDR1 reads KGHSY; CDR2 reads FQNENV. The CDR3 is 13 residues long. V was clipped by 5 bases and J by 3 bases; unmatched bases: 1. CDR3 protein: CASSTSDYNEQFF. The CDR3 bases that were read are TGTGCCAGCAGCACTAGCGACTACAATGAG.

Comments on this clone: The observed sequence ends 3 residues before the CDR3 terminus, with the missing tail filled in from the germline J gene. This chain uses TRBV28 with TRBJ2-7, with 7 nucleotides matching TRBD1. Germline-derived CDR1 and CDR2 are MDHEN and SYDVKM. The CDR3 has 16 residues. The V gene end was trimmed by 4 bases and the J gene end by 2 bases; junction bases not matched to a gene: 11. The CDR3 sequence: CASSSPSGQNPYEQYF. The sequenced CDR3 bases are TGTGCCAGCAGTTCCCCCTCGGGACAGAACCCCTACGAG.

On this clone itself: The missing CDR3 end, 3 residues past where the read stops, is filled in from the germline J gene. This chain joins TRBV28 and TRBJ2-3; 7 nucleotides line up with TRBD1. Looked up from germline, CDR1 is MDHEN and CDR2 is SYDVKM. The CDR3 loop spans 14 amino acids. The CDR3 loop reads CASSLQTGQETQYF. CDR3 DNA, as far as it was read: TGTGCCAGCAGTTTACAGACAGGGCAAGAGACG. The full variable domain, completed using reference TRBV28 and TRBJ2-3, is DVKVTQSSRYLVKRTGEKVFLECVQDMDHENMFWYRQDPGLGLRLIYFSYDVKMKEKGDIPEGYSVSREKKERFSLILESASTNQTSMYLCASSLQTGQETQYFGPGTRLTVL.

Details on this clone: The sequence runs out 3 residues before the end of the CDR3; the remainder is reconstructed from the germline J gene. V usage is TRBV30 and J usage is TRBJ2-7; 10 positions agree with TRBD2. Trimming cost V 2 bases and J 3 bases; bases outside gene matches: 22. CDR1 is GTSNPN, CDR2 SVGIG, per germline (reference sequence). CDR3 size: 20 residues. This CDR3 reads CAWSSVRALAGEFPNYEQYF. The part of the CDR3 DNA that was read is TGTGCCTGGAGTTCCGTGCGAGCTCTAGCGGGAGAGTTCCCCAACTACGAG.

About this clone itself: The read stops 3 residues short of the end of the CDR3; the missing end is completed from the germline J gene. The gene calls are TRBV7-6 and TRBJ2-4, with 8 bases identical to TRBD1. The CDR3 extends over 13 amino acids. Germline V gene sequence: CDR1 SGHVS, CDR2 FNYEAQ. The sequenced part of the CDR3 DNA is TGTGCCAGCAGCACCCTACAGGGGGATGGT. This sequence encodes CASSTLQGDG. The full CDR3 sequence reads CASSTLQGDGQYF.

In regard to this clone: The read stops 3 residues short of the end of the CDR3; the missing end is completed from the germline J gene. The chain recombines TRBV19 with TRBJ2-7, with D possibly called TRBD1 or TRBD2 (6 bases each). Trimming shortened V by 1 base and J by 2 bases, and 9 bases separated the two germline ends. Germline V gene sequence: CDR1 LNHDA, CDR2 SQIVND (reference sequence). The CDR3 contains 14 residues. CDR3 bases read: TGTGCCAGTAGTATAGGGAGGGGGACCTACGAG. Translating gives CASSIGRGTYE. The complete CDR3 sequence is CASSIGRGTYEQYF. The entire variable domain, with the rest obtained from reference TRBV19 and TRBJ2-7, is as follows: DGGITQSPKYLFRKEGQNVTLSCEQNLNHDAMYWYRQDPGQGLRLIYYSQIVNDFQKGDIAEGYSVSREKKESFPLTVTSAQKNPTAFYLCASSIGRGTYEQYFGPGTRLTVT.

Note on this clone: Read data end 3 residues before the CDR3 end; the end is taken from the germline J gene. V gene TRBV4-2 combines with J gene TRBJ2-6, with TRBD1 identical over 8 bases. Germline CDR1 and CDR2: LGHNA and YNFKEQ. The J segment lost 0 bases and the V segment lost 4 bases, leaving 17 bases of the junction unmatched. The CDR3 covers 21 residues. CDR3 protein: CASSPRRTIQGGHSGANVLTF. Incomplete CDR3 DNA: TGTGCCAGCAGCCCCCGTAGAACCATACAGGGGGGCCACTCTGGGGCCAACGTC.

A word on this clone: The read finishes 3 residues shy of the CDR3 end, and the germline J gene is used to complete it. The V call is TRBV20-1, the J call TRBJ2-3; 9 nucleotides agree with TRBD2. With V trimmed by 3 bases and J by 0 bases, 4 bases remained unmatched. The CDR3 has 15 amino acids. Looked up from germline, CDR1 is DFQATT and CDR2 is SNEGSKA (reference sequence). CDR3 DNA, as far as it was read: TGCAGTGCTAGGGCTAGCGGGGCTAGCACAGATACG. This codes for CSARASGASTDT. The CDR3, in full, reads CSARASGASTDTQYF.

Points on this clone: The read ends 3 residues shy of where the CDR3 ends; the end is completed using the germline J gene. The chain combines TRBV19 with TRBJ2-4; D is undetermined. CDR1 and CDR2 (germline): LNHDA, SQIVND (reference sequence). CDR3 length: 16 residues. This CDR3 reads CASTLDRPPRFYGQYF. Incomplete CDR3 DNA: TGTGCCAGTACCCTAGACCGACCCCCACGCTTCTATGGT.

Points on this clone: From the germline J gene comes the end of the CDR3, since the read stops 3 residues before it. The chain carries TRBV4-2 and TRBJ1-1; 12 nucleotides match TRBD1. The V gene end was trimmed by 3 bases and the J gene end by 2 bases; junction bases not matched to a gene: 10. The CDR3 is 18 residues long. Germline-derived CDR1 and CDR2 are LGHNA and YNFKEQ. CDR3 DNA (partial): TGTGCCAGCAGCCACAGTCCGGGACAGGGGGCTCGAAACACTGAA. This codes for CASSHSPGQGARNTE. The entire CDR3 protein is CASSHSPGQGARNTEAFF.